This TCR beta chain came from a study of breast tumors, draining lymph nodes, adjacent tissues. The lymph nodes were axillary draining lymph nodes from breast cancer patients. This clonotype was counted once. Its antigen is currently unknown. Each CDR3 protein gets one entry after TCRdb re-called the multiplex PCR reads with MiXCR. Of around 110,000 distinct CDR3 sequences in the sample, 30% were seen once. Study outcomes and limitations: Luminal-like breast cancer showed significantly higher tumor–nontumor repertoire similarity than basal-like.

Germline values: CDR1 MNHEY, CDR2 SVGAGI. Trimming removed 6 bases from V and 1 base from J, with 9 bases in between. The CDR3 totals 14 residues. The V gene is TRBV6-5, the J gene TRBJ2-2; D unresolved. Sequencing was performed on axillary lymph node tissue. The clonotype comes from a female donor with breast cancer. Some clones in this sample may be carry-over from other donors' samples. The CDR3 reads CASRGLGNTGELFF. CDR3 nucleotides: TGTGCCAGCAGGGGCCTAGGGAACACCGGGGAGCTGTTTTTT.